This T cell receptor beta chain appears in the sequencing data of a study of blood T cell repertoires in COVID-19. This CDR3 region has 16 residues. Between the trimmed V and J ends, which lost 5 bases and 2 bases, there was a span of 17 bases. Germline V gene lookup returns CDR1 SGHVS and CDR2 FQNEAQ. Original methodology: Reference gene primer amplification gave nucleated cell count estimates. Clones were read by immunoSEQ multiplex PCR, and TCRdb kept only the in-frame ones, dropping some. The V and J calls and the clone size are those of that table, but D and trimming were determined from the DNA. Of 190,000 or so clones listed, roughly 86% were seen once; the top ten hold less than 3.5%.

The receptor was derived from a man between 35 and 55 years old with active or convalescent COVID-19. V gene TRBV7-8 combines with J gene TRBJ2-3, with D possibly matching TRBD1 (6 bases). Specimen: peripheral blood. In nucleotides, the CDR3 is TGTGCCAGCAGCCAGCTCCTAGGGACAATCACAGATACGCAGTATTTT. Translation gives CASSQLLGTITDTQYF.